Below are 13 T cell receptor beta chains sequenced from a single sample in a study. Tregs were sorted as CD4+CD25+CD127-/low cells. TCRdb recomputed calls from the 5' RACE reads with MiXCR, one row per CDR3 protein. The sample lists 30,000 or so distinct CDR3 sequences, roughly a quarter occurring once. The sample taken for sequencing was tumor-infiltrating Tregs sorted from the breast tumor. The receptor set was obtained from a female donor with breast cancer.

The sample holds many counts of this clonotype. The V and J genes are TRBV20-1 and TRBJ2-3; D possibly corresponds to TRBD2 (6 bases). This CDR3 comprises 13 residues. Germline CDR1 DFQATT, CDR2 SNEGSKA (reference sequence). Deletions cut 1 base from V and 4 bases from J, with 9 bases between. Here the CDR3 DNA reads TGCAGTGCTAGAGGGGCGGGGCCAGATACGCAGTATTTT. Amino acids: CSARGAGPDTQYF.

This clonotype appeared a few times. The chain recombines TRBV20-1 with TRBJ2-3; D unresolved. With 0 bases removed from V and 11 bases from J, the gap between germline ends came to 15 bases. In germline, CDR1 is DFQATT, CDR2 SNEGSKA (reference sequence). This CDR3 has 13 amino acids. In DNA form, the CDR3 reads TGCAGTGCTAGAGATACTATGACCGTGGGGCAGTATTTT. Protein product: CSARDTMTVGQYF.

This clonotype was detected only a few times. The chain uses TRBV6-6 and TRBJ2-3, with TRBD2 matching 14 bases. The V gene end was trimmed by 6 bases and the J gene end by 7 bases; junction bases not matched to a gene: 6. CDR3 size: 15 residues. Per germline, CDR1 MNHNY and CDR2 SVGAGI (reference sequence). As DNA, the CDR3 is TGTGCCAGCAGCCAGACTAGCGGGAGGGGGAATACGCAGTATTTT. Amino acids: CASSQTSGRGNTQYF.

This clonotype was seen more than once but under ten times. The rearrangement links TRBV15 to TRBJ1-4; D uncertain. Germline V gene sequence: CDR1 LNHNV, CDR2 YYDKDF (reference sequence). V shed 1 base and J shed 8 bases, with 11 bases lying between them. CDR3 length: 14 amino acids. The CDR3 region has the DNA TGTGCCACCAGCAGAGCGGGAGCTCGGGAAAAACTGTTTTTT. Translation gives CATSRAGAREKLFF.

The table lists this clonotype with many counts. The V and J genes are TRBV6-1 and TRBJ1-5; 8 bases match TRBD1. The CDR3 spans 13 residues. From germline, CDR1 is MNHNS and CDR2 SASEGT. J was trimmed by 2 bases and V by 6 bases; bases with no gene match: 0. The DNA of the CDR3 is TGTGCCAGCAGGGACAGGGGCAATCAGCCCCAGCATTTT. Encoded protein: CASRDRGNQPQHF.

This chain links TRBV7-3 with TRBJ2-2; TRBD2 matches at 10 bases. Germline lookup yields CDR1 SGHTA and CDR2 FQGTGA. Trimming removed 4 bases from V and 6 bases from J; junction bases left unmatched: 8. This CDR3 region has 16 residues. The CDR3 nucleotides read TGTGCCAGCAGCTCAGGGACTAGCGTCTCCGCCGGGGAGCTGTTTTTT. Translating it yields CASSSGTSVSAGELFF. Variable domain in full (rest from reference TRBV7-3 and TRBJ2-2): GAGVSQTPSNKVTEKGKYVELRCDPISGHTALYWYRQSLGQGPEFLIYFQGTGAADDSGLPNDRFFAVRPEGSVSTLKIQRTERGDSAVYLCASSSGTSVSAGELFFGEGSRLTVL.

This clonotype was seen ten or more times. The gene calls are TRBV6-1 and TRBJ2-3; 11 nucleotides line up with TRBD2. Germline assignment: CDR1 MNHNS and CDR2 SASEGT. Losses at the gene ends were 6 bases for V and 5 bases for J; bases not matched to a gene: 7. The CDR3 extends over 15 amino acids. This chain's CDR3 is CASRLLAGAKDTQYF. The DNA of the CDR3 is TGTGCCAGCAGGTTACTAGCGGGAGCGAAAGATACGCAGTATTTT.

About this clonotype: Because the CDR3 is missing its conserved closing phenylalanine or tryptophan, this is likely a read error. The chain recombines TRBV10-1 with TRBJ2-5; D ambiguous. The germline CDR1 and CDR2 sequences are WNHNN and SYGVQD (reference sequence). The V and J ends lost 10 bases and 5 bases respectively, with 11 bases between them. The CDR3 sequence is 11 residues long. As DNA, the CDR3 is TGCGCCATCCTAGGTGGCGAGACCCAGTACTCC. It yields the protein CAILGGETQYS.

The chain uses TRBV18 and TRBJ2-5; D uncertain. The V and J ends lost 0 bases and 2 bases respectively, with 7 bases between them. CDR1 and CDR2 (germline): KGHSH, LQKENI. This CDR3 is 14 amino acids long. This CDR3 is CASSPPLLQETQYF. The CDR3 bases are TGTGCCAGCTCACCACCGCTGCTGCAAGAGACCCAGTACTTC.

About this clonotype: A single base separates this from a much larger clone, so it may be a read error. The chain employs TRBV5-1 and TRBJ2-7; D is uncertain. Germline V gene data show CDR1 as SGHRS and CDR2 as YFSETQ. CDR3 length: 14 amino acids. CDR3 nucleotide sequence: TGCGCCAGCAGCTACGGGTCTTGGAAGTCCGAGGAGTACTTC. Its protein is CASSYGSWKSEEYF.

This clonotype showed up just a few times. The CDR3 sequence: CASSLGGSNEKLFF. In DNA, the CDR3 is TGTGCCAGCAGCCTGGGGGGGAGTAATGAAAAACTGTTTTTT. The rearrangement links TRBV7-9 to TRBJ1-4; D is perhaps TRBD1 (5 bases). Per germline, CDR1 SEHNR and CDR2 FQNEAQ (reference sequence). V shed 5 bases and J shed 4 bases, with 11 bases lying between them. This CDR3 has 14 amino acids.

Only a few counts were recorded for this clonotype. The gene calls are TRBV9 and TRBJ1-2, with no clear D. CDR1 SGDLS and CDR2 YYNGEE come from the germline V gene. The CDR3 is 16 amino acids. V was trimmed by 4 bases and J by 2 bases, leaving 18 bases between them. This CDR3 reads CASSPRYPTENYGYTF. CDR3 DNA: TGTGCCAGCAGCCCCCGTTACCCCACAGAGAACTATGGCTACACCTTC.

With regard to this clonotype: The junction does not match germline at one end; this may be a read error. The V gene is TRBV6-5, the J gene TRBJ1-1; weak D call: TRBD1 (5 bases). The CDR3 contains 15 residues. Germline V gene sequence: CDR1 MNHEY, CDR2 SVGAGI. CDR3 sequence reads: CASSRQSVMNAEAFF. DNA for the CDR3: TGTGCCAGCAGCCGACAGTCAGTCATGAACGCTGAAGCTTTCTTT.